This T cell receptor beta chain was sequenced for a study of STAT5B mutations in CD4+ large granular lymphocyte leukemia. On the study more broadly: The CDR3 'QG' motif was associated with a particular HLA allele among healthy donors.

Of note for this clone: As yet, its antigen is unknown.

Only in-frame clones appear in the TCRdb table, and some are missing; sequencing was by immunoSEQ multiplex PCR. The repertoire holds approximately 20,000 clones, with around 76% as singletons. Study results and caveats: Without HLA matching, higher CD4+ than CD8+ T-LGLL clonality could reflect small sample size. Compared with healthy controls (2/35), patient top clones favored TRBV06 (8/27).

Trimming left V 0 bases short and J 1 base short, with 10 bases between. The CDR3 contains 15 residues. Germline V CDR1 and CDR2: GTSNPN, SVGIG (reference sequence). Sequencing was performed on CD4+ T cells from blood buffy coats. The rearrangement links TRBV30 to TRBJ2-4; no clear D gene. The clonotype originates from a human donor in good health. The CDR3 loop is CAWSVSQWAKNIQYF. CDR3 in DNA: TGTGCCTGGAGTGTGTCTCAGTGGGCCAAAAACATTCAGTACTTC.